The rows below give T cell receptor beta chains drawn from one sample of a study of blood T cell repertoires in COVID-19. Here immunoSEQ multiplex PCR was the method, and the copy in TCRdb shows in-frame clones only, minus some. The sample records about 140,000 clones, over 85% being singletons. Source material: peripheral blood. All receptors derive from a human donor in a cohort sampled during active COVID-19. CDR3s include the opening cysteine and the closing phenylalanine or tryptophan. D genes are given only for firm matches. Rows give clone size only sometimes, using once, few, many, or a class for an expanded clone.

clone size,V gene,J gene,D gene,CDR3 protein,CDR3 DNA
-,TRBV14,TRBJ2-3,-,CASRQGEKESGGDTQYF,TGTGCCAGCAGGCAGGGTGAGAAGGAATCAGGCGGCGATACGCAGTATTTT
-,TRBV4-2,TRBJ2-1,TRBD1,CASRKTGEAYNEQFF,TGTGCCAGCAGGAAGACAGGGGAGGCCTACAATGAGCAGTTCTTC
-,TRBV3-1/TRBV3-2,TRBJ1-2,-,CASSQGRGLGYGYTF,TGTGCCAGCAGCCAAGGACGAGGTCTCGGCTATGGCTACACCTTC
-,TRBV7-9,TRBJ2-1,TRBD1,CASSRDRNEQFF,TGTGCCAGCAGCCGGGACAGAAATGAGCAGTTCTTC
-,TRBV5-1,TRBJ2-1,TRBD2,CASSSGLAFNEQFF,TGCGCCAGCAGCTCCGGACTAGCGTTCAATGAGCAGTTCTTC
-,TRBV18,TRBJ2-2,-,CASSPGSANTGELFF,TGTGCCAGCTCACCAGGTAGCGCGAACACCGGGGAGCTGTTTTTT
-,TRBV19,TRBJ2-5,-,CASTPSDRRYQETQYF,TGTGCCAGTACCCCGAGTGACAGGCGCTACCAAGAGACCCAGTACTTC
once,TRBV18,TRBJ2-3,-,CASSHLVSTTDTQYF,TGTGCCAGCTCACATCTAGTGAGTACGACAGATACGCAGTATTTT
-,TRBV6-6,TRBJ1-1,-,CASTEGGFNGEAFF,TGTGCCAGCACCGAAGGGGGATTCAACGGTGAAGCTTTCTTT
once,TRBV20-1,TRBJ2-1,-,CSARGLNEQFF,TGCAGTGCTAGAGGACTAAATGAGCAGTTCTTC
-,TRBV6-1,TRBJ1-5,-,CASSEAPGGDQPQHF,TGTGCCAGCAGTGAAGCTCCCGGAGGGGATCAGCCCCAGCATTTT
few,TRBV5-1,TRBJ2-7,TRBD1,CASSFRTGSYEQYF,TGCGCCAGCAGCTTTAGGACAGGGTCCTACGAGCAGTACTTC
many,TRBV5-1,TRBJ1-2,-,CASSPARPGESYGYTF,TGCGCCAGCAGCCCCGCCCGTCCGGGTGAAAGCTATGGCTACACCTTC
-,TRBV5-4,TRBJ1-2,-,CASSLAGHQILYGYTF,TGTGCCAGCAGCTTAGCGGGACATCAGATCCTTTATGGCTACACCTTC
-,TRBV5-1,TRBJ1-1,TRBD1,CASSFNRGREAFF,TGCGCCAGCAGCTTTAACAGGGGCCGGGAAGCTTTCTTT
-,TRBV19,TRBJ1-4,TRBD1,CASSSGQHEKLFF,TGTGCCAGTAGTTCGGGACAGCATGAAAAACTGTTTTTT
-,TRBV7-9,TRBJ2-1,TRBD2,CASSLGGLAGEQFF,TGTGCCAGCAGCTTAGGAGGACTAGCGGGTGAGCAGTTCTTC
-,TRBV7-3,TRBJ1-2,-,CASSPTPLGRGEGYTF,TGTGCCAGCAGCCCAACCCCACTTGGAAGGGGCGAGGGCTACACCTTC
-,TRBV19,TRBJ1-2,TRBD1,CASSITDRKINYGYTF,TGTGCCAGTAGTATAACGGACAGGAAGATTAACTATGGCTACACCTTC
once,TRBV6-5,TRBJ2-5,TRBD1,CASSPEDREQTQYF,TGTGCCAGCAGTCCGGAAGACAGGGAACAGACCCAGTACTTC
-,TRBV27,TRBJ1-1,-,CASSPRGPLEAFF,TGTGCCAGCAGTCCCAGGGGTCCTCTTGAAGCTTTCTTT
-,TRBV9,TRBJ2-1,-,CASSPHDRHSYNEQFF,TGTGCCAGCAGCCCCCACGACAGACACTCCTACAATGAGCAGTTCTTC
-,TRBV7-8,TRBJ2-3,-,CASSLFPGGTDTQYF,TGTGCCAGCAGCTTATTCCCGGGAGGCACAGATACGCAGTATTTT
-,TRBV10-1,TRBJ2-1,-,CASSGQTTSFSYNEQFF,TGCGCCAGCAGTGGCCAAACAACTAGTTTCTCCTACAATGAGCAGTTCTTC
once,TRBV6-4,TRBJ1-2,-,CASSDSGGRGYTF,TGTGCCAGCAGTGACTCTGGGGGCCGCGGCTACACCTTC
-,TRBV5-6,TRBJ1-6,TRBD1,CASSDSGQINSPLHF,TGTGCCAGCAGCGACTCGGGACAGATTAATTCACCCCTCCACTTT
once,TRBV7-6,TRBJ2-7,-,CASSLVRGRGVHEQYF,TGTGCCAGCAGCTTAGTCCGTGGCAGGGGGGTTCACGAGCAGTACTTC
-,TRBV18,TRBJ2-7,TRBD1,CASSQSGTGIHEQYF,TGTGCCAGCTCACAGTCCGGGACAGGGATCCACGAGCAGTACTTC
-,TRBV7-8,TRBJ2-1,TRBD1,CASSQGQRSYNEQFF,TGTGCCAGCAGCCAGGGACAGCGCTCCTACAATGAGCAGTTCTTC
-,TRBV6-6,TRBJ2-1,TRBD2,CASSLSGGGSYNEQFF,TGTGCCAGCAGCCTCAGCGGGGGGGGCTCCTACAATGAGCAGTTCTTC
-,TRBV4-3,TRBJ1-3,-,CASSPTALSGNTIYF,TGCGCCAGCAGCCCTACCGCCCTATCTGGAAACACCATATATTTT
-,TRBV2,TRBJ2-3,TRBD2,CASSALSGGSTDTQYF,TGTGCCAGCAGTGCCCTAAGCGGGGGGAGCACAGATACGCAGTATTTT
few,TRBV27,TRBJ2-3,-,CASNILGSSTDTQYF,TGTGCCAGCAACATACTAGGTTCTAGCACAGATACGCAGTATTTT
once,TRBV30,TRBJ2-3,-,CAWSVRVRSTDTQYF,TGTGCCTGGAGTGTCCGGGTCCGGAGCACAGATACGCAGTATTTT
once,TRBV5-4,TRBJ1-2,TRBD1,CASSGSQGAGYGYTF,TGTGCCAGCAGCGGATCTCAGGGGGCAGGCTATGGCTACACCTTC